Included here is one TCR beta chain sequence, with context. The antigen remains undetermined. This record belongs to a study of cytomegalovirus exposure and HLA in healthy donors. Overall study findings and caveats: The study recorded 160 or so TCR beta chains that were cytomegalovirus-associated. In vitro assays verified that three CMV-associated chains recognized CMV antigens specifically. An apparent linkage of common viral pathogens to several of the most significant clusters emerged in a later analysis.

In the PCR, 60 Vbeta and 13 Jbeta primers were used. Authors' data handling: Unique TCR beta chains numbered 60 million to 100 million in a later analysis, with around 10 million shared. Using immunoSEQ multiplex PCR, the repertoire was profiled, and TCRdb retains in-frame clones only, with some absent. D and trimming were read from the DNA, whereas the V and J calls and clone size are those reported in that table. The repertoire holds some 130,000 clones, with 80% as singletons. V was pared by 7 bases and J by 7 bases, with 14 bases between. The CDR3 runs to 12 residues. Germline V gene data show CDR1 as SQVTM and CDR2 as ANQGSEA.

The V gene is TRBV29-1, the J gene TRBJ2-1; D is perhaps TRBD1 (5 bases). The source of this sequence is a young man in good health and CMV-seronegative. The specimen was PBMCs. CDR3 sequence (DNA): TGCAGCGGTAAGGAGACAGCTAATGAGCAGTTCTTC. Translation: CSGKETANEQFF.